This T cell receptor (beta chain) comes out of a study of CD8 T cells in Susac syndrome. Study conclusions and caveats: The study conceded that its TCR sequencing and HLA analysis involved relatively few individuals.

Random hexamers were used to reverse transcribe about 0.5 to 1 ug of RNA. TCRdb called the immunoSEQ multiplex PCR reads again in MiXCR, with one record for every CDR3 protein. The sample includes 75,000 to 100,000 distinct CDR3 sequences, 94% seen only once; the top ten take about 0.25%. From blood CD8+ and CD4+ T cells, TCR beta sequences were generated. Negative isolation yielded the CD8+ and CD4+ T cells, while FACS enriched the TEMRA cells. To note about this clonotype: The antigen is not known.

Trimming pared 6 bases from V and 10 bases from J, leaving 10 bases between. The CDR3 runs to 11 residues. Germline loops: CDR1 MDHEN, CDR2 SYDVKM. The sample was CD8+ T cells from PBMCs. This rearrangement joins TRBV28 to TRBJ2-1, with D unresolved. This TCR came from a human donor in good health. CDR3 sequence reads: CASSPGPEQFF. The CDR3 DNA follows: TGTGCCAGCAGCCCCGGGCCGGAGCAGTTCTTC.